Presented here are 8 T cell receptor beta chains from one specimen sequenced in a study of CD8+CD57+ T cells in acquired aplastic anemia. CD8+CD57+ cell expansion had been shown by flow cytometry in patients chosen for sequencing. The template used for profiling TCR beta VDJ and CDR3 was genomic DNA. TCRdb re-analysed the reads in MiXCR, keeping a single row per CDR3 protein. This table has 200,000 to 300,000 distinct CDR3 sequences, approximately 45% appearing once. Sample: sorted CD4+, CD8+, or CD8+CD57+ T cells (not recorded which) from PBMCs. Every receptor here comes from a human donor with aplastic anemia.

In this sample, this clonotype turned up a few times. This sequence joins TRBV20-1 and TRBJ2-7; TRBD1 matches at 10 bases. Germline trimming cut 3 bases from V and 3 bases from J; bases unmatched to any gene: 5. The CDR3 is 14 amino acids. CDR1 and CDR2 from the germline V gene are DFQATT and SNEGSKA (reference sequence). For the CDR3, the DNA is TGCAGTGCTAGGTCTAGGGACAGGGGCTACGAGCAGTACTTC. Its protein product is CSARSRDRGYEQYF.

This clonotype was counted between two and nine times. This chain joins TRBV7-8 and TRBJ2-7; 7 positions match TRBD1. After removal of 5 bases from V and 0 bases from J, the junction contained 4 bases not matched to a gene. The CDR3 runs 14 residues. Germline assignment: CDR1 SGHVS and CDR2 FQNEAQ. CDR3 protein: CASSEGDSSYEQYV. As DNA, the CDR3 is TGTGCCAGCAGCGAGGGGGACAGCTCCTACGAGCAGTACGTC.

The rearrangement uses TRBV28 and TRBJ2-1, with D tentatively TRBD1 (5 bases). The CDR3 consists of 13 residues. V was pared by 10 bases and J by 4 bases, with 14 bases between. Germline V gene sequence: CDR1 MDHEN, CDR2 SYDVKM. DNA for the CDR3: TGTGCCACCCATTCGCAGGGTTACAATGAGCAGTTCTTC. Its translation: CATHSQGYNEQFF.

Points on this clonotype: A junction boundary mismatches the germline segment, possibly from a read error. The chain recombines TRBV14 with TRBJ1-3, with D uncertain. The CDR3 sequence is 15 residues long. The germline CDR1 and CDR2 sequences are SGHDN and FVKESK. The CDR3 coding sequence is TGTGCCAGCAGCTACAACCGGGCGGCTGGAAACATCATATATTTT. Translating it yields CASSYNRAAGNIIYF.

This clonotype was seen at least ten times. The genes are TRBV7-2 and TRBJ1-3; D perhaps matches TRBD1 (6 bases). V lost 6 bases to trimming and J lost 8 bases, with 14 bases between them. CDR1 and CDR2 from the germline V gene are SGHTA and FQGNSA. CDR3 length: 13 amino acids. CDR3 in DNA: TGTGCCAGCAGACCGGGGGCGGAGTACACCATATATTTT. As protein: CASRPGAEYTIYF.

J is TRBJ2-7 and V is TRBV6-5; D gene unclear. Germline V gives CDR1 MNHEY, CDR2 SVGAGI. With 5 bases removed from V and 7 bases from J, the gap between germline ends came to 12 bases. The CDR3 length is 12 residues. The CDR3: CASSEALSEQYV. In DNA, the CDR3 is TGTGCCAGCAGTGAAGCGCTGAGTGAGCAGTACGTC.

This clonotype has just a few counts. Written as DNA, the CDR3 is TGTGCCAGCAGTACCCGTCGGGGGCTGAACACTGAAGCTTTCTTT. It specifies CASSTRRGLNTEAFF. This chain connects TRBV27 to TRBJ1-1, with D maybe TRBD1 (6 bases). Trimming took off 5 bases at V and 0 bases at J, with 13 bases between the two ends. Germline V lookup: CDR1 MNHEY, CDR2 SMNVEV (reference sequence). The CDR3 consists of 15 residues.

CDR3 loop: CASTIEAGKYFSGYTF. The CDR3 DNA follows: TGTGCCAGCACCATCGAGGCAGGGAAATATTTCTCTGGCTACACCTTC. The V gene is TRBV25-1, the J gene TRBJ1-2; D is possibly TRBD1 (5 bases). CDR3 size: 16 residues. Trimming took off 7 bases at V and 7 bases at J, with 25 bases between the two ends. Germline V gene sequence: CDR1 MGHDK, CDR2 SYGVNS.